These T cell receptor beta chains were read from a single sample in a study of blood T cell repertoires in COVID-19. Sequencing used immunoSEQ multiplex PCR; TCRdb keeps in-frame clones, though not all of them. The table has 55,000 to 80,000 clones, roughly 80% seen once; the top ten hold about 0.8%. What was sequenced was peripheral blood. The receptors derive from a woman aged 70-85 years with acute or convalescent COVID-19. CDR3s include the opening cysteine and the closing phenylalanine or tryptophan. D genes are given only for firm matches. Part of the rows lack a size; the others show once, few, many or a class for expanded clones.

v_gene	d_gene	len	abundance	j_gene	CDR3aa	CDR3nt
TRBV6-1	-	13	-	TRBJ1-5	CASSEWGRQPQHF	TGTGCCAGCAGTGAATGGGGCAGACAGCCCCAGCATTTT
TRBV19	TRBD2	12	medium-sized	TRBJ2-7	CASAGGGYEQYF	TGTGCCAGTGCGGGGGGCGGCTACGAGCAGTACTTC
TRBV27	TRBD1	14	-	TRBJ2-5	CASSRDRDQETQYF	TGTGCCAGCAGCAGAGACAGGGACCAAGAGACCCAGTACTTC
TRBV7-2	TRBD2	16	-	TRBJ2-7	CASSPSGTSGAYEQYF	TGTGCCAGCAGTCCATCAGGGACTAGCGGCGCCTACGAGCAGTACTTC
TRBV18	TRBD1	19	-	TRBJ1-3	CASSPGTGVTWDSGNTIYF	TGTGCCAGCTCACCCGGGACAGGGGTCACTTGGGACTCTGGAAACACCATATATTTT
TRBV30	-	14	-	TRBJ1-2	CAWSVLSGTYGYTF	TGTGCCTGGAGTGTATTGAGCGGGACCTATGGCTACACCTTC
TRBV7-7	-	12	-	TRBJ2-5	CASSLGRETQYF	TGTGCCAGCAGCTTAGGTCGTGAGACCCAGTACTTC
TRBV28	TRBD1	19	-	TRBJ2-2	CASSSGQGLWVRNTGELFF	TGTGCCAGCAGTTCGGGACAGGGGCTGTGGGTTAGGAACACCGGGGAGCTGTTTTTT
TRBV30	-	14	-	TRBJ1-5	CAWSVLDNNSPQHF	TGTGCCTGGAGTGTACTAGACAACAATTCTCCCCAGCATTTT
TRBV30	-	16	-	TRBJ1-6	CAWSVFGLVGNSPLHF	TGTGCCTGGAGTGTATTTGGACTCGTGGGGAATTCACCCCTCCACTTT
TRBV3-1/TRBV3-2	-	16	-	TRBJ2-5	CASSAWDLRVQETQYF	TGTGCCAGCAGCGCCTGGGATTTGCGGGTACAAGAGACCCAGTACTTC
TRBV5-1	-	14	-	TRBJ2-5	CASSLTGIEETQYF	TGCGCCAGCAGCTTGACAGGGATTGAGGAGACCCAGTACTTC
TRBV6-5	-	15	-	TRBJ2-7	CAAARWGLADYEQYF	TGTGCCGCAGCGCGGTGGGGGCTAGCGGATTACGAGCAGTACTTC
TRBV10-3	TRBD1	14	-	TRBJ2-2	CAISGTGATGELFF	TGTGCCATCAGTGGGACAGGGGCCACCGGGGAGCTGTTTTTT
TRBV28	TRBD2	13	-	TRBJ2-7	CASSSGGPYEQYF	TGTGCCAGCAGTTCGGGAGGGCCCTACGAGCAGTACTTC
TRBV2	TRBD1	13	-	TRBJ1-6	CASSEAPRGPLHF	TGTGCCAGCAGTGAAGCGCCCAGGGGGCCCCTCCACTTT
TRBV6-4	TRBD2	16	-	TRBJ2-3	CASSEEAGGSTDTQYF	TGTGCCAGCAGTGAGGAAGCGGGGGGTAGCACAGATACGCAGTATTTT
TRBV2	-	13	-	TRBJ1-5	CASSLGQSQPQHF	TGTGCCAGCAGCTTAGGACAGTCCCAGCCCCAGCATTTT
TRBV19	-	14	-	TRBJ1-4	CASSVQAANEKLFF	TGTGCCAGTAGTGTGCAGGCCGCTAATGAAAAACTGTTTTTT
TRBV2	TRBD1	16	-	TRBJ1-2	CASVDRGLSVNYGYTF	TGTGCCAGCGTAGACAGGGGGCTGTCGGTTAACTATGGCTACACCTTC
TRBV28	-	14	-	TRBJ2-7	CASSRIPFSYEQYF	TGTGCCAGCAGTCGAATCCCGTTTAGCTACGAGCAGTACTTC
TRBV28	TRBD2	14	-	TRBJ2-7	CAYSVGPGRGEQYF	TGTGCCTACAGCGTAGGGCCAGGGAGGGGCGAGCAGTACTTC
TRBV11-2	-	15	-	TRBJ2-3	CASSLVSQFADTQYF	TGTGCCAGCAGCTTAGTTTCTCAGTTCGCCGATACGCAGTATTTT
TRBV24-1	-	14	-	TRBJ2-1	CATSGALTYNEQFF	TGTGCCACCAGTGGGGCCTTAACCTACAATGAGCAGTTCTTC
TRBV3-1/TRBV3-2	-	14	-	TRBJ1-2	CASSQVLGAAGYTF	TGTGCCAGCAGCCAAGTTCTGGGGGCGGCTGGCTACACCTTC
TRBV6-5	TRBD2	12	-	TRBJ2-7	CASSGGGFEQYF	TGTGCCAGCAGCGGGGGGGGTTTCGAGCAGTACTTC
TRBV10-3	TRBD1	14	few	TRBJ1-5	CAISEDRGNQPQHF	TGTGCCATCAGCGAAGACAGGGGCAATCAGCCCCAGCATTTT
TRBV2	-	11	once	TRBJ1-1	CATGRERVAFF	TGTGCCACAGGCCGGGAGAGGGTTGCTTTCTTT
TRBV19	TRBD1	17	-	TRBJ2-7	CASSIDSLGQGRARQYF	TGTGCCAGTAGTATTGATAGTCTGGGACAGGGCCGGGCACGGCAGTACTTC